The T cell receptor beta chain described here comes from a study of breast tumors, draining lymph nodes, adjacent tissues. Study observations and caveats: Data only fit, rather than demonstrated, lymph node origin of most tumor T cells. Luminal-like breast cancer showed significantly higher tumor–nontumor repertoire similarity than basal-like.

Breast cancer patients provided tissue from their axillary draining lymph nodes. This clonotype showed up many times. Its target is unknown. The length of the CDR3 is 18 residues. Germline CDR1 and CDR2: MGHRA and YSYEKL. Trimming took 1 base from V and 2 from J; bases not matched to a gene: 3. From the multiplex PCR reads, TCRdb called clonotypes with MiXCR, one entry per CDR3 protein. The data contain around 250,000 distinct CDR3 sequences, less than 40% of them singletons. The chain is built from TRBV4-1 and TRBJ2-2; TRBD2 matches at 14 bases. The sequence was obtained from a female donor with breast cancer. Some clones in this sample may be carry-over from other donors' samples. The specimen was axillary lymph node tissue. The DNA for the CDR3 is TGCGCCAGCAGCCAAGGGACTAGCGGGGGGCCTAACACCGGGGAGCTGTTTTTT. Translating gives CASSQGTSGGPNTGELFF.